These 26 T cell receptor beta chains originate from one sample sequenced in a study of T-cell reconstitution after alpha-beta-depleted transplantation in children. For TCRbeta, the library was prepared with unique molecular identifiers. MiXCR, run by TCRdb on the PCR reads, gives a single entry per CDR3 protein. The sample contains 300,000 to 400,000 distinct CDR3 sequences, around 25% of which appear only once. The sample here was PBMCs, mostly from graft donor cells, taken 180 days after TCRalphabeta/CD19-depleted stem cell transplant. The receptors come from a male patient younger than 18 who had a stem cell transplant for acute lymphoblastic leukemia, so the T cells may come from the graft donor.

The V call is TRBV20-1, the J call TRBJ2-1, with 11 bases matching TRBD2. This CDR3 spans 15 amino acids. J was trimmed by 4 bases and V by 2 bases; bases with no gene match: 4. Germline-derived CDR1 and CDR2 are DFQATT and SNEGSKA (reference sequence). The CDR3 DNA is TGCAGTGCTAGACACACTAGCGGGAGTTACAATGAGCAGTTCTTC. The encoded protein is CSARHTSGSYNEQFF.

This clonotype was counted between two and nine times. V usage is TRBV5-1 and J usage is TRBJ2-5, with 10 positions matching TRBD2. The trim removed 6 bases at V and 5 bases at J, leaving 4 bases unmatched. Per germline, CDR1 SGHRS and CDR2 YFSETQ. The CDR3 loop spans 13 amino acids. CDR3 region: CASTLAGVETQYF. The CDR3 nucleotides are TGCGCCAGCACCCTAGCGGGAGTGGAGACCCAGTACTTC.

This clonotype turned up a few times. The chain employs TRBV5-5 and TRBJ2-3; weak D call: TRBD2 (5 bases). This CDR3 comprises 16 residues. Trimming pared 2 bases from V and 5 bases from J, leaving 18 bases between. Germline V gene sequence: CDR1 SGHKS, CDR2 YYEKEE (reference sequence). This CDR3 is CASSLFAGNVRDTQYF. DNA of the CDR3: TGTGCCAGCAGCTTATTTGCGGGTAATGTGCGAGATACGCAGTATTTT.

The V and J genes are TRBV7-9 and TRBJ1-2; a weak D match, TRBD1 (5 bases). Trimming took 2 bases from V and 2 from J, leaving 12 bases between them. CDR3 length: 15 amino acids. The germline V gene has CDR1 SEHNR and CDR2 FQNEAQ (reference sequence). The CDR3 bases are TGTGCCAGCAGCTTATTCCCAGGGACGAACTATGGCTACACCTTC. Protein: CASSLFPGTNYGYTF.

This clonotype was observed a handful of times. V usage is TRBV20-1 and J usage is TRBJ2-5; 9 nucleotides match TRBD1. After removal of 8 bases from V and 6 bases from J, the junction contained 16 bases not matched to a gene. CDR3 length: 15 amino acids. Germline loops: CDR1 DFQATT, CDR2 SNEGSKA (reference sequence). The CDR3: CSTFAVRTGEKTQYF. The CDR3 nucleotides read TGCAGTACGTTTGCGGTGAGGACAGGGGAGAAGACCCAGTACTTC.

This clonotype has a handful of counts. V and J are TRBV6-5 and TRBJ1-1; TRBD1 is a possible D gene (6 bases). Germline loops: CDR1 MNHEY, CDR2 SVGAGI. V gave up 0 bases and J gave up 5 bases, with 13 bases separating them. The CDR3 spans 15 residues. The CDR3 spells CASSYSYTGWTEAFF. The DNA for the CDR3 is TGTGCCAGCAGTTACTCGTACACAGGGTGGACTGAAGCTTTCTTT.

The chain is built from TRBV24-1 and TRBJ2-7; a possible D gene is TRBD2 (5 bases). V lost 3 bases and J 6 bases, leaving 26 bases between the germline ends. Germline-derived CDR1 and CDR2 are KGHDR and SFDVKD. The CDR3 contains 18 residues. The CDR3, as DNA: TGTGCCACCAGTGATCGACGGACCCAACGAGGGCGCTTGGGCGAGCAGTACTTC. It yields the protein CATSDRRTQRGRLGEQYF.

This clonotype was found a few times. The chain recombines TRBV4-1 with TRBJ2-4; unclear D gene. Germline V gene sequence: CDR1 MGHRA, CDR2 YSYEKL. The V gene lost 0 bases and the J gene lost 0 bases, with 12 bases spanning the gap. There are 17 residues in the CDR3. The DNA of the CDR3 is TGCGCCAGCAGCCAAGATCTGCGAAGGGTAGCCAAAAACATTCAGTACTTC. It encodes CASSQDLRRVAKNIQYF.

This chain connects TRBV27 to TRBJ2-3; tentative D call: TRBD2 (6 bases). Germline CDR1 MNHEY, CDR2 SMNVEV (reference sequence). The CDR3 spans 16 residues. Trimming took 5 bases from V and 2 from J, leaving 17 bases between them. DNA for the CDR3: TGTGCCAGCAGTCGGGTCCGGGACTTTCCCACAGATACGCAGTATTTT. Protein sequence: CASSRVRDFPTDTQYF.

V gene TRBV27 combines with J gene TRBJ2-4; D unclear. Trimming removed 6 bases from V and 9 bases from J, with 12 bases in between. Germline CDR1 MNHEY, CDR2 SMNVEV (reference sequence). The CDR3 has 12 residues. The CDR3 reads CASSPPFGIQYF. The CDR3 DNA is TGTGCCAGCAGCCCTCCCTTCGGCATTCAGTACTTC.

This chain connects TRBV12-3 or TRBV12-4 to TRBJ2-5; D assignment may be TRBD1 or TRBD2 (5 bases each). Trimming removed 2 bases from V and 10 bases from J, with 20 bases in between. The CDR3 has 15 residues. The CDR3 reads CASSLRLTGTGNQYF. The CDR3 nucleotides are TGTGCCAGCAGTTTAAGGCTAACCGGGACCGGGAACCAGTACTTC.

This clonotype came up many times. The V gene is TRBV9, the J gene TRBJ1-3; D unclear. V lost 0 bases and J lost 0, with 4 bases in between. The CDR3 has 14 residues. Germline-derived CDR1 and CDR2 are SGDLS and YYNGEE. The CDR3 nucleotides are TGTGCCAGCAGCGTAGTAAGCTCTGGAAACACCATATATTTT. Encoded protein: CASSVVSSGNTIYF.

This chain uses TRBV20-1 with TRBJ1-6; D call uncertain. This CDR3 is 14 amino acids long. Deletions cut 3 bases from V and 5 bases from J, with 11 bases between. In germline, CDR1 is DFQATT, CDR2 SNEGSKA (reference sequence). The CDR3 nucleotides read TGCAGTGCTAGGACTGCAGCCAATAATTCACCCCTCCACTTT. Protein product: CSARTAANNSPLHF.

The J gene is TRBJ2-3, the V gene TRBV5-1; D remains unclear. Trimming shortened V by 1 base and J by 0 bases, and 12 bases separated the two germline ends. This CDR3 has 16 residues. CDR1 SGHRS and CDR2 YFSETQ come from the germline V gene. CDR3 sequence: CASSLRAETSTDTQYF. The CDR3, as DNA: TGCGCCAGCAGCTTGCGGGCGGAGACCAGCACAGATACGCAGTATTTT.

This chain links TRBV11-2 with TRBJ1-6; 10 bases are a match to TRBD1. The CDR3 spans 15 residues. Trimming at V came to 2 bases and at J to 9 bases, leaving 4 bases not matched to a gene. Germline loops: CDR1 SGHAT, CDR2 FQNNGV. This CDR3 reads CASSLYGQGGSPLHF. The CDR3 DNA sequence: TGTGCCAGCAGCTTATACGGACAGGGGGGTTCACCCCTCCACTTT.

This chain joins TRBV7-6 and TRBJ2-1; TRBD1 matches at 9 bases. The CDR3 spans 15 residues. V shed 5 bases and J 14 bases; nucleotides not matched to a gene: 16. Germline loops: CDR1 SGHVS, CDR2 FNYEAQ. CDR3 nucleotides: TGTGCCAGCAGCCTCCTCCGAACAGGGGGCCGGAGCAAGTTCTTC. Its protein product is CASSLLRTGGRSKFF.

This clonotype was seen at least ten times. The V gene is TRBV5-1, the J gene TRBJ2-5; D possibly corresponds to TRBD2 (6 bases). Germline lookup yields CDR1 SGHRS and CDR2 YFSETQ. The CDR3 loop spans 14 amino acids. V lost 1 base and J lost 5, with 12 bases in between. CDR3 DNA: TGCGCCAGCAGCTTGTGGACGGGAGAGGAGACCCAGTACTTC. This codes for CASSLWTGEETQYF. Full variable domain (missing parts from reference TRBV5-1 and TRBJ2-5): KAGVTQTPRYLIKTRGQQVTLSCSPISGHRSVSWYQQTPGQGLQFLFEYFSETQRNKGNFPGRFSGRQFSNSRSEMNVSTLELGDSALYLCASSLWTGEETQYFGPGTRLLVL.

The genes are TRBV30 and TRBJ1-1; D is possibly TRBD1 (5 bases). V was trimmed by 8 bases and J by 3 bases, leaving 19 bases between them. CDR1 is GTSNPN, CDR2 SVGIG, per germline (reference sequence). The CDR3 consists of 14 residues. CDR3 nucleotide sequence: TGTGCCGGGACCCACGGGATGAGGTACACTGAAGCTTTCTTT. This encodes CAGTHGMRYTEAFF.

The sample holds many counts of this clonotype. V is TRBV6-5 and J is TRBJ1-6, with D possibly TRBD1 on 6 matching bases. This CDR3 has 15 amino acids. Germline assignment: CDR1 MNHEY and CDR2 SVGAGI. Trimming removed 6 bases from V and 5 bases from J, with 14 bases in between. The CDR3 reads CASRGRGFDNSPLHF. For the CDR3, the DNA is TGTGCCAGCAGGGGAAGGGGGTTCGATAATTCACCCCTCCACTTT.

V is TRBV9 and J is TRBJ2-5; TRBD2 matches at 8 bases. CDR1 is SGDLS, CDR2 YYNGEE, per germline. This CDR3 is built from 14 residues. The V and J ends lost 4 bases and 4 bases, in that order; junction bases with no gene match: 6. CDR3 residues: CASSPSGRSETQYF. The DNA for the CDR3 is TGTGCCAGCAGCCCCAGCGGGAGATCAGAGACCCAGTACTTC.

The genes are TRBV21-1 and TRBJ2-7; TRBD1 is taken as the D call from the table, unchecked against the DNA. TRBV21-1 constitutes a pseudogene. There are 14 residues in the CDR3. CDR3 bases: TGTGCCAGCAGCCTCCCGGAACGCTCCTACGAGCAGTACTTC. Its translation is CASSLPERSYEQYF.

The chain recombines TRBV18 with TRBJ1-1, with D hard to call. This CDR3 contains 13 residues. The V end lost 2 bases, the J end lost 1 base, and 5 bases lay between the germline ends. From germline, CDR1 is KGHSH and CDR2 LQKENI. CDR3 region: CASSPGPNTEAFF. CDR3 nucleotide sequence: TGTGCCAGCTCACCAGGACCGAACACTGAAGCTTTCTTT.

Here the CDR3 DNA reads TGTGCCAGCAGCCACCTCGCGGGACAGGGGGGGGGTACGCAGTATTTT. Translating it yields CASSHLAGQGGGTQYF. V gene TRBV4-2 combines with J gene TRBJ2-3; 11 positions agree with TRBD1. This CDR3 region has 16 residues. Trimming at V came to 3 bases and at J to 8 bases, leaving 10 bases not matched to a gene. Per the germline V gene, CDR1 is LGHNA and CDR2 is YNFKEQ.

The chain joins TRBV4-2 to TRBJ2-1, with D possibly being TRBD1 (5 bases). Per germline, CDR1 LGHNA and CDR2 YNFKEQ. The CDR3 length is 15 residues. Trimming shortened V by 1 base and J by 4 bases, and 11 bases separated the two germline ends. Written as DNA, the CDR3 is TGTGCCAGCAGCCAAGCCAGGGTCTCATACAATGAGCAGTTCTTC. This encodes CASSQARVSYNEQFF.

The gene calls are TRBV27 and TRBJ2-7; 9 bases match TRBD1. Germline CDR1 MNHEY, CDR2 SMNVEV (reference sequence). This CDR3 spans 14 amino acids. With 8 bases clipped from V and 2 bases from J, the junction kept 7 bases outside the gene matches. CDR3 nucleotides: TGTGCCAGCTTGCCGGGACAGGGCGCCTACGAGCAGTACTTC. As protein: CASLPGQGAYEQYF.

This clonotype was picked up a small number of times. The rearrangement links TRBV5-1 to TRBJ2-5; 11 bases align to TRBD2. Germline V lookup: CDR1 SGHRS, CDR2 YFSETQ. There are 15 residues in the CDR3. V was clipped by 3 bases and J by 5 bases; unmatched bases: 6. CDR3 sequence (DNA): TGCGCCAGCAGCTCTGGGACTAGCGGAGCCGAGACCCAGTACTTC. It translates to CASSSGTSGAETQYF.